Given below is one T cell receptor (beta chain) in context. This CDR3 region has 17 residues. The germline V gene encodes CDR1 MNHNS and CDR2 SASEGT. V shed 4 bases and J shed 3 bases, with 16 bases lying between them. TCRdb's copy holds only in-frame clones and misses some; the assay was immunoSEQ multiplex PCR. The sample shows about 110,000 clones, about 86% of them seen only once. This entry belongs to a study of T cell responses to AZD1222 COVID-19 vaccine. This sequence joins TRBV6-1 and TRBJ1-6, with a possible D match to TRBD1 (6 bases). The receptor comes from an adult in good health. This specimen consisted of peripheral blood, obtained on day 0 of AZD1222 vaccination. The CDR3 loop reads CASSGITRTDYNSPLHF. In DNA form, the CDR3 reads TGTGCCAGCAGTGGCATTACCCGGACAGACTATAATTCACCCCTCCACTTT.